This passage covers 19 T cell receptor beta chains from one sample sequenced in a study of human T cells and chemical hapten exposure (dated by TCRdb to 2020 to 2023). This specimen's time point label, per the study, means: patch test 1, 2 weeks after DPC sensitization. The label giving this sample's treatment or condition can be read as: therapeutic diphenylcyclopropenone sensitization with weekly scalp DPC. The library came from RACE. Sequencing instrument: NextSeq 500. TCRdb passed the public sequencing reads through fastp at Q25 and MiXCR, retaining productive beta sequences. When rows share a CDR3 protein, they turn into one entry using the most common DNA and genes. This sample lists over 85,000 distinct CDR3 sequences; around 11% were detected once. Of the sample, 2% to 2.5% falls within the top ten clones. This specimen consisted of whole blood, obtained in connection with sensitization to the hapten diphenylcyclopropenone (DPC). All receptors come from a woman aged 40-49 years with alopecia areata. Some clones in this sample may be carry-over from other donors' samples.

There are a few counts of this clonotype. Here the CDR3 DNA reads TGTGCCAGCAGCCTGCAAACTGACGGGTCCTACGAGCAGTACTTC. It is translated as CASSLQTDGSYEQYF. J is TRBJ2-7 and V is TRBV4-2; D is unresolved. Germline CDR1 LGHNA, CDR2 YNFKEQ. The germline V and J ends were trimmed by 4 bases and 1 base, with 14 bases remaining between them. The CDR3 sequence is 15 residues long.

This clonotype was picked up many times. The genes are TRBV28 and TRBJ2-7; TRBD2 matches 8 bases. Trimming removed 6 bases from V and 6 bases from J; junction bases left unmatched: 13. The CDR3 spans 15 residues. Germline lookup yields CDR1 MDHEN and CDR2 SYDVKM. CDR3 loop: CASRTGAGVFGEQYF. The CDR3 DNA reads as TGTGCCAGCAGGACGGGAGCGGGAGTTTTCGGCGAGCAGTACTTC.

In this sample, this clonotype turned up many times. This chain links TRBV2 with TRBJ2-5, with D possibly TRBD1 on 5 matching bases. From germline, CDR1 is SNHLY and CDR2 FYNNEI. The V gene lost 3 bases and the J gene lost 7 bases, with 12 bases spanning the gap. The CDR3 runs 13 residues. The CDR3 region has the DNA TGTGCCAGCAGTGAGTGGACCACAGGGACCCAGTACTTC. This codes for CASSEWTTGTQYF.

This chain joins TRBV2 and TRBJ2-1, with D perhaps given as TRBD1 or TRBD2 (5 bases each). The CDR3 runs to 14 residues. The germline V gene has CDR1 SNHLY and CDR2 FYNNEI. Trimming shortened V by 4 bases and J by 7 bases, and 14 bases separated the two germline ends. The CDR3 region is CASSGSSGPNEQFF. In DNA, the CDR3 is TGTGCCAGCAGTGGGTCTTCGGGGCCTAATGAGCAGTTCTTC.

Here the CDR3 reads CASRGPAVYQETQYF. The DNA of the CDR3 is TGCGCCAGCAGGGGTCCAGCAGTGTACCAAGAGACCCAGTACTTC. The chain combines TRBV5-1 with TRBJ2-5; D ambiguous. This CDR3 is 15 amino acids long. V lost 5 bases, J lost 0 bases, and 14 bases lay in between. Germline-derived CDR1 and CDR2 are SGHRS and YFSETQ.

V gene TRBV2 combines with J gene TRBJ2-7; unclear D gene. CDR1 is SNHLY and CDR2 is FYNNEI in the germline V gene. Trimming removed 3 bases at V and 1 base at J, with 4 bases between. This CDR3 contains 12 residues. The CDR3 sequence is CASSEESYEQYF. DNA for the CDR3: TGTGCCAGCAGTGAGGAGTCCTACGAGCAGTACTTC.

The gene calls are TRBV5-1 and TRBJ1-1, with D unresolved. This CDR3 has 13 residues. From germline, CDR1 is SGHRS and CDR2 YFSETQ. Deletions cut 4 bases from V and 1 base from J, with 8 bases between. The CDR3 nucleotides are TGCGCCAGCAGCATTAACAAGAACACTGAAGCTTTCTTT. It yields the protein CASSINKNTEAFF.

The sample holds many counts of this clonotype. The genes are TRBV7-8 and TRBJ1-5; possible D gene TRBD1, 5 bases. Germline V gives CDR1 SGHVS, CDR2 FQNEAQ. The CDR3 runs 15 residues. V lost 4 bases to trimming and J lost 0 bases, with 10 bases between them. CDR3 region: CASSSGTDSNQPQHF. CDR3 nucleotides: TGTGCCAGCAGCTCCGGGACCGATAGCAATCAGCCCCAGCATTTT.

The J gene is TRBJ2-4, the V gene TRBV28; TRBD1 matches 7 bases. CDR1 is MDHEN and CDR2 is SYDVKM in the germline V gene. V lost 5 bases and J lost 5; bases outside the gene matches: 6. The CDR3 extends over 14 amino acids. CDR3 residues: CASSRTGVQNIQYF. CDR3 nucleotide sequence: TGTGCCAGCAGTCGAACAGGGGTGCAAAACATTCAGTACTTC.

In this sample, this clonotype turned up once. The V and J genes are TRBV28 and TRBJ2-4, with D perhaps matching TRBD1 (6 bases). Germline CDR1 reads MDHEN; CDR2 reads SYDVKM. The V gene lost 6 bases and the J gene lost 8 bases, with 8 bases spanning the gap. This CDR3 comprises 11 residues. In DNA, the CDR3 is TGTGCCAGCAGACAGGGAGACATTCAGTACTTC. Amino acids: CASRQGDIQYF.

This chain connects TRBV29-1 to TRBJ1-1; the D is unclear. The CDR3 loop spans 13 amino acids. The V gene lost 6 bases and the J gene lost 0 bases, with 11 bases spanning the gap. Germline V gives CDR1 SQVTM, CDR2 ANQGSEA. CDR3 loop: CSVQVKMNTEAFF. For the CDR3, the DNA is TGCAGCGTACAAGTTAAAATGAACACTGAAGCTTTCTTT.

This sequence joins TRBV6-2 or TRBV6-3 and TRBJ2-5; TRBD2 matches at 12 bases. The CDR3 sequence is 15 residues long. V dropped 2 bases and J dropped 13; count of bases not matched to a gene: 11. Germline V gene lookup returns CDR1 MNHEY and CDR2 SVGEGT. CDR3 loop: CASSYAGTSGSSRYF. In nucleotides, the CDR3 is TGTGCCAGCAGTTACGCGGGGACTAGCGGGTCCTCACGGTACTTC.

The DNA for the CDR3 is TGCAGTGCACCAAAACAGACTAGCACAGATACGCAGTATTTT. It translates to CSAPKQTSTDTQYF. This chain links TRBV20-1 with TRBJ2-3, with D unresolved. V lost 6 bases and J 0 bases, leaving 13 bases between the germline ends. This CDR3 has 14 residues. Germline CDR1 and CDR2: DFQATT and SNEGSKA (reference sequence).

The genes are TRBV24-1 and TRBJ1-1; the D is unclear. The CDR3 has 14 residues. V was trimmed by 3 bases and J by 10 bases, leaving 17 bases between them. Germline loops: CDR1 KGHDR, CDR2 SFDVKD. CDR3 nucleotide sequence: TGTGCCACCAGTGATATGTCTTCGGCCGGCGGAGCTTTCTTT. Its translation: CATSDMSSAGGAFF.

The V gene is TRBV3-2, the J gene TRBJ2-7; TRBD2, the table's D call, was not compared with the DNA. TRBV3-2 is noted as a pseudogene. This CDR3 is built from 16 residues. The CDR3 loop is CASSPYGDSGRSEQYF. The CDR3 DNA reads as TGTGCCAGCAGCCCTTACGGGGATAGCGGGAGGAGTGAGCAGTACTTC.

The CDR3, as DNA: TGCGCCAGCAGCCTCGTGGTTCAGTCCTACGAGCAGTACTTC. Amino acid sequence: CASSLVVQSYEQYF. This chain connects TRBV5-1 to TRBJ2-7; no clear D gene. The CDR3 sequence is 14 residues long. The V end lost 4 bases, the J end lost 1 base, and 12 bases lay between the germline ends. CDR1 is SGHRS and CDR2 is YFSETQ in the germline V gene. Full variable domain (missing parts from reference TRBV5-1 and TRBJ2-7): KAGVTQTPRYLIKTRGQQVTLSCSPISGHRSVSWYQQTPGQGLQFLFEYFSETQRNKGNFPGRFSGRQFSNSRSEMNVSTLELGDSALYLCASSLVVQSYEQYFGPGTRLTVT.

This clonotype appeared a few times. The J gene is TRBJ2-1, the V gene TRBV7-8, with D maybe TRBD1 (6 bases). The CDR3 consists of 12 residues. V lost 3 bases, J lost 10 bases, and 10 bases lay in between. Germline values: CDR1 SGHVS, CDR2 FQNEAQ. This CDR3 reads CASSFRGTEQFF. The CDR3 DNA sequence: TGTGCCAGCAGCTTTAGAGGGACAGAGCAGTTCTTC.

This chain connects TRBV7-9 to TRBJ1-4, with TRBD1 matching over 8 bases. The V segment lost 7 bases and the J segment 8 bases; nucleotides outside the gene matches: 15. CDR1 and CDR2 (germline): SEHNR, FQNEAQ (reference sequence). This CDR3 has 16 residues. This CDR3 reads CASTLGPGDRSEKLFF. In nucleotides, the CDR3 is TGTGCCAGCACCCTGGGTCCTGGGGACAGGTCGGAAAAACTGTTTTTT.

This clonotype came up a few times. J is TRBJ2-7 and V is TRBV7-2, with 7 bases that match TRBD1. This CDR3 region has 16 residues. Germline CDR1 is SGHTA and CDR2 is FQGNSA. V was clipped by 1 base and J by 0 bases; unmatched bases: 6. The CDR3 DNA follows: TGTGCCAGCAGCTTAGTAGGGGGCCGGTCCTCCTACGAGCAGTACTTC. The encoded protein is CASSLVGGRSSYEQYF.